This T cell receptor (beta chain) is drawn from a study of OX40 agonist ivuxolimab in advanced cancers. At the level of the study: The study enrolled dose-escalation patients with hepatocellular carcinoma, melanoma, renal cell or head and neck cancer.

V was cut by 7 bases and J by 8 bases, with 9 bases left in between. CDR1 and CDR2 (germline): MNHNY, SVGAGI (reference sequence). The CDR3 is made up of 11 amino acids. TCRdb's table, derived via immunoSEQ multiplex PCR, lists solely in-frame clones and lacks some. The table includes approximately 79,000 clones, approximately 95% detected once. The starting material was CD4+ or CD8+ T cells sorted from blood, obtained in a trial of the OX40 agonist ivuxolimab. The chain uses TRBV6-6 and TRBJ2-1; no firm D call. The receptor was derived from an adult with an advanced solid tumor such as melanoma, head and neck, liver or kidney cancer. The CDR3 DNA reads TGTGCCAGCAATAGATGGGATGAGCAGTTCTTC. Translated: CASNRWDEQFF.